Shown below are 21 T cell receptor beta chains from a single sample sequenced in a study of blood T cells in healthy people across ages. Primers used in a second PCR of about 6 to 11 cycles were a sample-barcoded 5' primer and a J-beta primer mix. TCRdb reanalysed the 5' RACE reads using MiXCR and keeps one entry per CDR3 protein. Altogether hundreds of thousands of distinct CDR3 sequences are present, roughly a quarter being singletons, with the ten largest covering about 3.9%. Separately, the same data were catalogued under a study of T cells of mothers and their children.

Source material: blood. These receptors were collected from a boy aged 2 to 9 in good health.

The V gene is TRBV7-3, the J gene TRBJ2-3, with TRBD2 matching over 7 bases. V lost 5 bases and J lost 3; bases outside the gene matches: 11. This CDR3 comprises 16 residues. Germline V CDR1 and CDR2: SGHTA, FQGTGA. In nucleotides, the CDR3 is TGTGCCAGCAGCCCACAGAGCGGGGCCGGAACAGATACGCAGTATTTT. Its translation is CASSPQSGAGTDTQYF.

The chain employs TRBV18 and TRBJ2-7; 13 bases are a match to TRBD2. Trimming at V came to 4 bases and at J to 0 bases, leaving 6 bases not matched to a gene. Per germline, CDR1 KGHSH and CDR2 LQKENI. The CDR3 spans 17 residues. The chain's CDR3 is CASSRGTSGALSYEQYF. In DNA form, the CDR3 reads TGTGCCAGCTCACGCGGGACTAGCGGGGCTCTCTCCTACGAGCAGTACTTC.

The chain links TRBV27 to TRBJ2-5; 8 bases match TRBD1. The end of the DNA fits TRBJ2-7 better, so the J call may be wrong. The CDR3 covers 14 residues. The V gene's germline CDR1 is MNHEY and CDR2 SMNVEV (reference sequence). The CDR3 is CASSWGQDHYEQYF. Written as DNA, the CDR3 is TGTGCCAGCAGTTGGGGACAGGACCACTACGAGCAGTACTTC.

The chain joins TRBV20-1 to TRBJ2-5; 9 bases are a match to TRBD2. Germline trimming cut 5 bases from V and 4 bases from J; bases unmatched to any gene: 5. From germline, CDR1 is DFQATT and CDR2 SNEGSKA (reference sequence). The CDR3 length is 13 residues. The CDR3 region has the DNA TGCAGTGCTGCCCTGACTAGCGGAGAGACCCAGTACTTC. Its translation: CSAALTSGETQYF.

The J gene is TRBJ2-3, the V gene TRBV5-1; unclear D gene. Germline V gene sequence: CDR1 SGHRS, CDR2 YFSETQ. This CDR3 has 14 amino acids. The V end was cut by 4 bases, the J end by 4 bases, with 13 bases between. The CDR3 coding sequence is TGCGCCAGCAGCCAGGACCCACCGGCAGATACGCAGTATTTT. Its translation is CASSQDPPADTQYF. Combining the CDR3 with reference TRBV5-1 and TRBJ2-3 gives the whole variable domain KAGVTQTPRYLIKTRGQQVTLSCSPISGHRSVSWYQQTPGQGLQFLFEYFSETQRNKGNFPGRFSGRQFSNSRSEMNVSTLELGDSALYLCASSQDPPADTQYFGPGTRLTVL.

Only a few counts were recorded for this clonotype. At one of its ends the junction is not consistent with the germline gene, which may arise from a read error. The V gene is TRBV29-1, the J gene TRBJ1-1; no clear D. The CDR3 consists of 13 residues. Germline loops: CDR1 SQVTM, CDR2 ANQGSEA. The CDR3 sequence: CSVARKKYTEALF. Written as DNA, the CDR3 is TGCAGCGTTGCGAGGAAAAAGTACACTGAAGCTCTCTTT.

This clonotype appeared a few times. This rearrangement joins TRBV30 to TRBJ2-5; D unresolved. With the DNA end fitting TRBJ2-7 better, the J assignment may be wrong. Germline V lookup: CDR1 GTSNPN, CDR2 SVGIG (reference sequence). The CDR3 runs 11 residues. The CDR3 DNA follows: TGTGCCTGGGGGCGGATCGACGAGCAGTACTTC. Translating it yields CAWGRIDEQYF.

Only a few counts were recorded for this clonotype. The J gene is TRBJ1-2, the V gene TRBV15, with 7 positions matching TRBD1. Unmatched junction bases numbered 2, after V lost 5 bases and J lost 5 bases. Germline V gene sequence: CDR1 LNHNV, CDR2 YYDKDF (reference sequence). The CDR3 is made up of 12 amino acids. The DNA of the CDR3 is TGTGCCACCAGCTGGGGACAGTATGGCTACACCTTC. Translated: CATSWGQYGYTF.

The rearrangement links TRBV7-9 to TRBJ1-1; 9 bases agree with TRBD1. The trim removed 5 bases at V and 1 base at J, leaving 8 bases unmatched. Germline CDR1 SEHNR, CDR2 FQNEAQ (reference sequence). There are 16 residues in the CDR3. Here the CDR3 DNA reads TGTGCCAGCAGCCTCCCACAGGGGGCGGCGAACACTGAAGCTTTCTTT. Protein: CASSLPQGAANTEAFF.

This clonotype has a handful of counts. The CDR3 coding sequence is TGCAGCGTTAATTGGGGGCCGGGAGCTTTCTTT. Translated, it gives CSVNWGPGAFF. The chain has TRBV29-1 and TRBJ1-1; maybe TRBD1 (6 bases). The ends were cut back, 5 bases at V and 10 bases at J, with 14 bases in the middle. Looked up from germline, CDR1 is SQVTM and CDR2 is ANQGSEA. CDR3 size: 11 residues.

The sample holds a few counts of this clonotype. This chain connects TRBV9 to TRBJ2-3, with 8 bases identical to TRBD2. Germline CDR1 is SGDLS and CDR2 is YYNGEE. V lost 3 bases and J lost 2; bases outside the gene matches: 8. The CDR3 length is 16 residues. The CDR3 is CASSAGGGATTDTQYF. CDR3 coding DNA: TGTGCCAGCAGCGCGGGAGGGGGAGCGACCACAGATACGCAGTATTTT.

The rearrangement joins TRBV9 to TRBJ2-1; unclear D gene. This CDR3 has 14 amino acids. The germline gives CDR1 SGDLS, CDR2 YYNGEE. Between the trimmed V and J ends, which lost 0 bases and 3 bases, there was a span of 7 bases. In DNA form, the CDR3 reads TGTGCCAGCAGCGTAGGTCTGTACTACAATGAGCAGTTCTTC. Its protein product is CASSVGLYYNEQFF.

This clonotype was seen only a few times. The chain links TRBV4-3 to TRBJ2-1; D call uncertain. V was shortened by 1 base and J by 7 bases, with 11 bases between the two germline ends. Germline V gene lookup returns CDR1 LGHNA and CDR2 YSLEER. This CDR3 is built from 14 residues. The CDR3 coding sequence is TGCGCCAGCAGCCAAGGAGTAGCAACGAATGAGCAGTTCTTC. It yields the protein CASSQGVATNEQFF.

This sequence joins TRBV25-1 and TRBJ1-4, with a tentative D call TRBD1 (5 bases). CDR1 is MGHDK, CDR2 SYGVNS, per germline. V gave up 2 bases and J gave up 7 bases, with 11 bases separating them. The CDR3 is made up of 14 amino acids. CDR3 bases: TGTGCCAGCAGTGAACAGGGAGTTGCTGAAAAACTGTTTTTT. This translates into CASSEQGVAEKLFF.

The chain links TRBV5-1 to TRBJ1-1, with 8 bases that match TRBD1. J lost 1 base, V lost 0 bases, and 2 bases had no gene match. Germline V gene sequence: CDR1 SGHRS, CDR2 YFSETQ. This CDR3 is built from 15 residues. The CDR3 nucleotides are TGCGCCAGCAGCTTGGTGGGACAGGAGAACACTGAAGCTTTCTTT. Its translation is CASSLVGQENTEAFF.

This clonotype was counted only a few times. One junction end disagrees with the germline gene, perhaps due to a read error. The J gene is TRBJ2-5, the V gene TRBV7-7; TRBD1 matches 9 bases. Germline loops: CDR1 SSHAT, CDR2 FNYEAQ (reference sequence). CDR3 length: 15 amino acids. CDR3 nucleotides: TGTGCCAGCAGCCGAGGGACAGGGTCACAAGAGGCCCAGTACTTC. Translating it yields CASSRGTGSQEAQYF. Combining the CDR3 with reference TRBV7-7 and TRBJ2-5 gives the whole variable domain GAGVSQSPRYKVTKRGQDVTLRCDPISSHATLYWYQQALGQGPEFLTYFNYEAQPDKSGLPSDRFSAERPEGSISTLTIQRTEQRDSAMYRCASSRGTGSQEAQYFGPGTRLLVL.

The V and J genes are TRBV6-5 and TRBJ2-7; no reliable D call. Trimming took 7 bases from V and 4 from J, leaving 17 bases between them. The CDR3 extends over 14 amino acids. The germline V gene has CDR1 MNHEY and CDR2 SVGAGI. In nucleotides, the CDR3 is TGTGCCAGCATGGGCAGACAAGACCCATACGAGCAGTACTTC. Translated, it gives CASMGRQDPYEQYF.

The V gene is TRBV3-1, the J gene TRBJ1-5; D is undetermined. This CDR3 region has 12 residues. Germline V gives CDR1 LGHDT, CDR2 YNNKEL (reference sequence). The V and J ends lost 2 bases and 3 bases respectively, with 2 bases between them. This CDR3 reads CASSQFNQPQHF. As DNA, the CDR3 is TGTGCCAGCAGCCAATTCAATCAGCCCCAGCATTTT.

V is TRBV6-1 and J is TRBJ2-5; 7 bases align to TRBD1. The CDR3 extends over 18 amino acids. Germline V gene sequence: CDR1 MNHNS, CDR2 SASEGT. V lost 2 bases to trimming and J lost 8 bases; unmatched junction nucleotides: 20. The chain's CDR3 is CASSESNPHRGWLLTQYF. In DNA form, the CDR3 reads TGTGCCAGCAGTGAATCAAATCCCCACAGGGGATGGTTATTAACCCAGTACTTC.

The genes are TRBV20-1 and TRBJ1-2; 7 bases align to TRBD1. The germline V gene has CDR1 DFQATT and CDR2 SNEGSKA (reference sequence). J lost 3 bases, V lost 5 bases, and 3 bases had no gene match. The CDR3 has 12 residues. The CDR3 loop is CSAQQGYYGYTF. CDR3 sequence (DNA): TGCAGTGCTCAACAGGGGTACTATGGCTACACCTTC.

The rearrangement links TRBV20-1 to TRBJ2-3, with D perhaps matching TRBD2 (6 bases). Germline CDR1 reads DFQATT; CDR2 reads SNEGSKA (reference sequence). The CDR3 extends over 14 amino acids. V was shortened by 6 bases and J by 5 bases, with 18 bases between the two germline ends. The CDR3 nucleotides read TGCAGTGCCCGGCCGGGCGGGAAGGTAGATACGCAGTATTTT. Amino acid sequence: CSARPGGKVDTQYF.